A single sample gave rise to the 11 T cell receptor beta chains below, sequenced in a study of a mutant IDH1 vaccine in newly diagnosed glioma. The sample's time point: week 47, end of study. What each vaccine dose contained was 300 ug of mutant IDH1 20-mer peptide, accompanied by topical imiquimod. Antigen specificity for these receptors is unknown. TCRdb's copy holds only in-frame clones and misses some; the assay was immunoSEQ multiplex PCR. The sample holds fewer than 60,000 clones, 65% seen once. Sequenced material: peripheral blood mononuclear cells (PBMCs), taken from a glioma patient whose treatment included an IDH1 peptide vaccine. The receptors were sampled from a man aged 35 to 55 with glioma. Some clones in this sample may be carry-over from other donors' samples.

The CDR3 reads CASSLSGGNQPQHF. The CDR3 nucleotides read TGTGCCAGCAGTTTATCGGGGGGCAATCAGCCCCAGCATTTT. This rearrangement joins TRBV27 to TRBJ1-5; D perhaps matches TRBD1 (5 bases). The CDR3 has 14 residues. Germline lookup yields CDR1 MNHEY and CDR2 SMNVEV (reference sequence). V was cut by 0 bases and J by 2 bases, with 5 bases left in between.

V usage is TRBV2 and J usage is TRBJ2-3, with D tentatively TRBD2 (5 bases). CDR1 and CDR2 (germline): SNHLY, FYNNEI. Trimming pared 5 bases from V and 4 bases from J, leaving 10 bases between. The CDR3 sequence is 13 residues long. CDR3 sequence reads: CASSSGTSDTQYF. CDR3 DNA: TGTGCCAGCAGTAGCGGAACTTCAGATACGCAGTATTTT. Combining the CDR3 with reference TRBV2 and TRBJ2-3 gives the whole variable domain EPEVTQTPSHQVTQMGQEVILRCVPISNHLYFYWYRQILGQKVEFLVSFYNNEISEKSEIFDDQFSVERPDGSNFTLKIRSTKLEDSAMYFCASSSGTSDTQYFGPGTRLTVL.

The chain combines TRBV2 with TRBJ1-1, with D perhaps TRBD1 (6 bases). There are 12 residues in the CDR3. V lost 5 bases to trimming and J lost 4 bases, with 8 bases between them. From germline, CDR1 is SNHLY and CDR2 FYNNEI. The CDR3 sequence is CASSRGTTEAFF. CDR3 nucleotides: TGTGCCAGCAGTAGGGGGACCACTGAAGCTTTCTTT.

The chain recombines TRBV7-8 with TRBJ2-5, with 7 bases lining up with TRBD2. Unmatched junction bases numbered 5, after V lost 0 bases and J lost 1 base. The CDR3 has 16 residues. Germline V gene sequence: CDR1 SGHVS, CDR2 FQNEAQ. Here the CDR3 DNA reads TGTGCCAGCAGCTTAGCTCTGGCGGGGGTCCAAGAGACCCAGTACTTC. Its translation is CASSLALAGVQETQYF. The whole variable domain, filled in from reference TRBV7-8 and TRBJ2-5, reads GAGVSQSPRYKVAKRGQDVALRCDPISGHVSLFWYQQALGQGPEFLTYFQNEAQLDKSGLPSDRFFAERPEGSVSTLKIQRTQQEDSAVYLCASSLALAGVQETQYFGPGTRLLVL.

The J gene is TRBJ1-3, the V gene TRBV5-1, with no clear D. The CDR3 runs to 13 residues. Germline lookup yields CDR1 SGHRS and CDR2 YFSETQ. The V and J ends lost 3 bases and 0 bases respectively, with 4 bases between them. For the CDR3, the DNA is TGCGCCAGCAGCTCAGCCTCTGGAAACACCATATATTTT. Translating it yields CASSSASGNTIYF.

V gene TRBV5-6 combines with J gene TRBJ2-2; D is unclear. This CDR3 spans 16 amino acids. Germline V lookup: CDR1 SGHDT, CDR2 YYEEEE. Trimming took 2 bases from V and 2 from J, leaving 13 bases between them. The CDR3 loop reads CASSFRAGSNTGELFF. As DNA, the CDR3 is TGTGCCAGCAGCTTTCGTGCCGGGTCTAACACCGGGGAGCTGTTTTTT.

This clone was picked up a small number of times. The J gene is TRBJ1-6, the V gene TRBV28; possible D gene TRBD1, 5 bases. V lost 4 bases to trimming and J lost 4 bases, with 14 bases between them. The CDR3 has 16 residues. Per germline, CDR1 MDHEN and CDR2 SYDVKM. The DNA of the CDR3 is TGTGCCAGCAGTTCGTCTTTCGGGGGATATAATTCACCCCTCCACTTT. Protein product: CASSSSFGGYNSPLHF.

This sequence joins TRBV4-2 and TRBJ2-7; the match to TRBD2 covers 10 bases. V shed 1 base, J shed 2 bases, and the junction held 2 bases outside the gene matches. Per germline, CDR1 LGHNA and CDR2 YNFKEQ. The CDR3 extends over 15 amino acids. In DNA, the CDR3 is TGTGCCAGCAGCCAAGTAGGGACTAGCGCCTACGAGCAGTACTTC. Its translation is CASSQVGTSAYEQYF.

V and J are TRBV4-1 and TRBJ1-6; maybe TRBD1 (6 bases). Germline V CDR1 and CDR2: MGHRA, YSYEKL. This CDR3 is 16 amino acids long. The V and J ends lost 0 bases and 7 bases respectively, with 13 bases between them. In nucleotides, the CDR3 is TGCGCCAGCAGCCAAGAACTCCTACAGGGAAATTCACCCCTCCACTTT. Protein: CASSQELLQGNSPLHF.

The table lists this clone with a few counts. Here the CDR3 DNA reads TGTGCCAGCAGTGTTGCTGGGACCTATGGCTACACCTTC. Protein sequence: CASSVAGTYGYTF. The genes are TRBV2 and TRBJ1-2, with D possibly being TRBD1 (5 bases). Trimming cost V 4 bases and J 4 bases, with 10 bases left between them. The length of the CDR3 is 13 residues. The germline V gene encodes CDR1 SNHLY and CDR2 FYNNEI.

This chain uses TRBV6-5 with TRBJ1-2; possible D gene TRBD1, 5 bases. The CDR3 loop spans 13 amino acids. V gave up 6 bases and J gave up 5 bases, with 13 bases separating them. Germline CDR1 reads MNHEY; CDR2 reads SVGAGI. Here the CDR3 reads CASSWGREYGYTF. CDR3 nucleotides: TGTGCCAGCAGCTGGGGGAGAGAGTATGGCTACACCTTC.